Only one count was recorded for the clone carrying this T cell receptor (beta chain). Its antigen is still unknown. Unexposed donor CD4+ T cells date from 2011-2018, before the COVID-19 pandemic. Repertoires were generated with immunoSEQ multiplex PCR, while TCRdb's copy carries only in-frame clones and drops some. The top ten clones hold approximately 0.25% of a sample with 60,000 to 75,000 clones, 80% to 95% of them seen once. These data come from a study of CD4 T cells in relation to SARS-CoV-2 and coronaviruses. Study-wide context: Shared crossreactive spike epitopes were mapped to their HLA restriction.

Study results and caveats: According to naive versus memory sequencing, detected responses are memory recall, not newly primed. In around two thirds of donors, memory CD4+ clonotypes crossrecognized SARS-CoV-2 and at least one common cold coronavirus spike. No donor gave both pre-pandemic and post-infection samples.

V shed 3 bases and J shed 5 bases, with 13 bases lying between them. Germline V gene lookup returns CDR1 GTSNPN and CDR2 SVGIG (reference sequence). The CDR3 covers 13 residues. The chain has TRBV30 and TRBJ2-5, with a weak D call TRBD1 (5 bases). The clonotype originates from a human donor in good health. Sequencing was done on a sample of naive CD4+ T cells from PBMCs. The subset here: naive CD4+ T cells isolated by negative enrichment. DNA for the CDR3: TGTGCCTGGAGCAGGTGGGGCCGGGAGACCCAGTACTTC. Amino acids: CAWSRWGRETQYF. Full variable domain (missing parts from reference TRBV30 and TRBJ2-5): SQTIHQWPATLVQPVGSPLSLECTVEGTSNPNLYWYRQAAGRGLQLLFYSVGIGQISSEVPQNLSASRPQDRQFILSSKKLLLSDSGFYLCAWSRWGRETQYFGPGTRLLVL.